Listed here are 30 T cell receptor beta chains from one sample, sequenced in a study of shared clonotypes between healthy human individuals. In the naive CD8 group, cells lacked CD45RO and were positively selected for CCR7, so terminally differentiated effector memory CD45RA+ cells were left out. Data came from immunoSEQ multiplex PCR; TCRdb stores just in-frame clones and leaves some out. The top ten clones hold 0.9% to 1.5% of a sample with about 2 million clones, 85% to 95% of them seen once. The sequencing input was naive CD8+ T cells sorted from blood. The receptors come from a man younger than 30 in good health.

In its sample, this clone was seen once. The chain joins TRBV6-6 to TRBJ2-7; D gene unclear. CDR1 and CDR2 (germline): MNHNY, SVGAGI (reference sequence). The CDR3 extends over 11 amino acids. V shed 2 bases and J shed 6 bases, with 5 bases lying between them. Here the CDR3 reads CASSYPPEQYF. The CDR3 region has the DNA TGTGCCAGCAGTTACCCCCCCGAGCAGTACTTC.

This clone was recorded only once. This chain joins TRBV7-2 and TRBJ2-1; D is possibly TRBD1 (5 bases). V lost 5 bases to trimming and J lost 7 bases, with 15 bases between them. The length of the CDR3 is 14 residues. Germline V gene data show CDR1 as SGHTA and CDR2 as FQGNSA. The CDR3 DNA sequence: TGTGCCAGCAGCCTGACCCAGGGTATAAATGAGCAGTTCTTC. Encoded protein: CASSLTQGINEQFF. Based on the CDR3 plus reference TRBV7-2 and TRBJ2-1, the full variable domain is GAGVSQSPSNKVTEKGKDVELRCDPISGHTALYWYRQSLGQGLEFLIYFQGNSAPDKSGLPSDRFSAERTGGSVSTLTIQRTQQEDSAVYLCASSLTQGINEQFFGPGTRLTVL.

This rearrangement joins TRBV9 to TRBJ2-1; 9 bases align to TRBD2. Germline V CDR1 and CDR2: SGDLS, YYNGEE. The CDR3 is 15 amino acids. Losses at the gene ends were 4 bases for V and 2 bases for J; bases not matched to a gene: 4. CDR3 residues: CASSSGRLTYNEQFF. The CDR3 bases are TGTGCCAGCAGCAGCGGGAGGCTCACCTACAATGAGCAGTTCTTC.

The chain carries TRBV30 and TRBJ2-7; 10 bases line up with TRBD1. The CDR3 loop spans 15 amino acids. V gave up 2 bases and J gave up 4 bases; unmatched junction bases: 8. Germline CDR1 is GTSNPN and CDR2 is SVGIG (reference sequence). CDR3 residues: CAWSSGPGQGYEQYF. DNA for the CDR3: TGTGCCTGGAGTTCAGGCCCGGGACAGGGGTACGAGCAGTACTTC.

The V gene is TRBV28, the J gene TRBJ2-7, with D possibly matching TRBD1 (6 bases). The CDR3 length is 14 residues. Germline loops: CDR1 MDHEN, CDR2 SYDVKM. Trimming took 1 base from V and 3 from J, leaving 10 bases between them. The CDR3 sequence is CASSLYRADYEQYF. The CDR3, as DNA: TGTGCCAGCAGTTTATACAGGGCGGACTACGAGCAGTACTTC.

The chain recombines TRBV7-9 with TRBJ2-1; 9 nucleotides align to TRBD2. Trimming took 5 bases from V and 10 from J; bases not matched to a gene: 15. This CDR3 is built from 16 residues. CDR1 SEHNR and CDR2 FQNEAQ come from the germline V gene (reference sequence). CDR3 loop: CASSPHSERGEGEQFF. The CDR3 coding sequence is TGTGCCAGCAGCCCCCATAGCGAGCGGGGGGAGGGAGAGCAGTTCTTC.

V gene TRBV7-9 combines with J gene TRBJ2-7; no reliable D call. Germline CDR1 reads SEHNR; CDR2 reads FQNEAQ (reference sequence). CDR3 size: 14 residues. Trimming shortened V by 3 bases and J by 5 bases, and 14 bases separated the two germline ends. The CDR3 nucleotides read TGTGCCAGCAGCTTCGATCCTTCGGGCAACGAGCAGTACTTC. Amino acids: CASSFDPSGNEQYF.

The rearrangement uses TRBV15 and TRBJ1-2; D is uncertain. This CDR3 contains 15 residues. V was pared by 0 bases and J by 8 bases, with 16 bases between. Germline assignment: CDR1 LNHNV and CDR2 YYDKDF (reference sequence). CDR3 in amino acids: CATSREWRAPWGYTF. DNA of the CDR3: TGTGCCACCAGCAGAGAATGGAGGGCCCCATGGGGCTACACCTTC.

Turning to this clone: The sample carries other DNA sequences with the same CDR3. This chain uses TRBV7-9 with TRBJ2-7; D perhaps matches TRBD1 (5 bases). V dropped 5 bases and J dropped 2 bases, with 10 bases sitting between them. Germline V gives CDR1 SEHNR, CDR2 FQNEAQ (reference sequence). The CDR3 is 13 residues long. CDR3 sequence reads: CASSLREAYEQYF. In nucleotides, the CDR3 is TGTGCCAGCAGCCTCAGGGAAGCCTACGAGCAGTACTTC. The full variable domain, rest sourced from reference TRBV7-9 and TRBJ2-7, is DTGVSQNPRHKITKRGQNVTFRCDPISEHNRLYWYRQTLGQGPEFLTYFQNEAQLEKSRLLSDRFSAERPKGSFSTLEIQRTEQGDSAMYLCASSLREAYEQYFGPGTRLTVT.

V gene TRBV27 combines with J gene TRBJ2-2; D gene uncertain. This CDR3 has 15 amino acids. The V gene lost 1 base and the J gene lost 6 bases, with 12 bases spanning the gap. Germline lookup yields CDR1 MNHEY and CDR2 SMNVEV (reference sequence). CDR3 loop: CASSLFANMAGELFF. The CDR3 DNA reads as TGTGCCAGCAGTTTATTTGCGAATATGGCCGGGGAGCTGTTTTTT.

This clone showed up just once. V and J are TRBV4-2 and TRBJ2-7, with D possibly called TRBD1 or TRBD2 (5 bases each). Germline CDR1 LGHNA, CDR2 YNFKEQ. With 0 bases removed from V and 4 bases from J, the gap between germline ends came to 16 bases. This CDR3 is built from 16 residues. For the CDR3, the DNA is TGTGCCAGCAGCCAAGATGGTGGACAAGGGAGTTACGAGCAGTACTTC. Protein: CASSQDGGQGSYEQYF.

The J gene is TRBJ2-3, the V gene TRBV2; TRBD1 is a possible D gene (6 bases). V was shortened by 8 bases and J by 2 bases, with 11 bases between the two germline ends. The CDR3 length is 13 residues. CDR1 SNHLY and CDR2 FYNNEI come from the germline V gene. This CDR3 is CASVQGITDTQYF. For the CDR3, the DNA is TGTGCCAGCGTACAGGGAATCACAGATACGCAGTATTTT.

The CDR3 is CASSYWDISYEQYF. CDR3 in DNA: TGTGCCAGCAGTTACTGGGACATCTCCTACGAGCAGTACTTC. V usage is TRBV6-6 and J usage is TRBJ2-7; D is possibly TRBD1 (6 bases). The CDR3 loop spans 14 amino acids. The ends were cut back, 1 base at V and 0 bases at J, with 7 bases in the middle. Germline loops: CDR1 MNHNY, CDR2 SVGAGI (reference sequence).

CDR3: CASSFVGMAQPQHF. The CDR3 bases are TGTGCCAGCAGTTTTGTAGGGATGGCGCAGCCCCAGCATTTT. The chain joins TRBV28 to TRBJ1-5; no clear D. Per the germline V gene, CDR1 is MDHEN and CDR2 is SYDVKM. The V end lost 3 bases, the J end lost 7 bases, and 13 bases lay between the germline ends. The CDR3 length is 14 residues.

In nucleotides, the CDR3 is TGTGCCAGCAGTGACCACCTTGGGACCGGGGAGACCCAGTACTTC. This codes for CASSDHLGTGETQYF. The chain employs TRBV6-6 and TRBJ2-5; the D call may be TRBD1 or TRBD2 (5 bases each). The germline V gene has CDR1 MNHNY and CDR2 SVGAGI (reference sequence). This CDR3 has 15 amino acids. Trimming took off 5 bases at V and 5 bases at J, with 18 bases between the two ends.

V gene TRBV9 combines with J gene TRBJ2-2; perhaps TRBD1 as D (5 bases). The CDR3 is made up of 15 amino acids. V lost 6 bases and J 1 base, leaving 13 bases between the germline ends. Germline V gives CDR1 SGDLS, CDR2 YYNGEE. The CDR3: CASTGGAVNTGELFF. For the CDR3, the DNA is TGTGCCAGCACGGGTGGGGCAGTGAACACCGGGGAGCTGTTTTTT.

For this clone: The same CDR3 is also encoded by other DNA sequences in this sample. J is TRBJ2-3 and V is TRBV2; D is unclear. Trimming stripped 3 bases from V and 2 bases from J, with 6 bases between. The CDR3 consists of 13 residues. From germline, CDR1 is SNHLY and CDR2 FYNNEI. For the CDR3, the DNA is TGTGCCAGCAGTGAGGGTCTCACAGATACGCAGTATTTT. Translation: CASSEGLTDTQYF.

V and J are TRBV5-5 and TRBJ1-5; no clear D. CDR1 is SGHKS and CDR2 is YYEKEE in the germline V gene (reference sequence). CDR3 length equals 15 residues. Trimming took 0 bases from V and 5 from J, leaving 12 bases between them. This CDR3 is CASSLVWTADQPQHF. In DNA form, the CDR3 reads TGTGCCAGCAGCTTGGTTTGGACCGCCGATCAGCCCCAGCATTTT.

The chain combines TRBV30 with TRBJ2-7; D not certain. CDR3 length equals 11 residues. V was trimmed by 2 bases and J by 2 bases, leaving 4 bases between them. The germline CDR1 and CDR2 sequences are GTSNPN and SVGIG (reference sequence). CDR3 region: CAWSITYEQYF. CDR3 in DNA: TGTGCCTGGAGTATAACCTACGAGCAGTACTTC.

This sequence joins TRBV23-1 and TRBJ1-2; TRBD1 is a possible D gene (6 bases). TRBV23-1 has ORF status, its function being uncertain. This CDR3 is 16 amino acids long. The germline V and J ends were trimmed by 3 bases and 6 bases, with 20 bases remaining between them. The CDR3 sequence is CASSHSDRPQIDGYTF. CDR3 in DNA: TGCGCCAGCAGTCACTCCGACAGGCCCCAAATTGATGGCTACACCTTC.

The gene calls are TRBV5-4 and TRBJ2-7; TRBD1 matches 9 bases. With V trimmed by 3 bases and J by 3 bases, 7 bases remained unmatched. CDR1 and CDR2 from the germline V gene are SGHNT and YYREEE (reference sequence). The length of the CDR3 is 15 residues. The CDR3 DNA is TGTGCCAGCAGCTCCAGGACAGGGGAATTCTACGAGCAGTACTTC. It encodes CASSSRTGEFYEQYF.

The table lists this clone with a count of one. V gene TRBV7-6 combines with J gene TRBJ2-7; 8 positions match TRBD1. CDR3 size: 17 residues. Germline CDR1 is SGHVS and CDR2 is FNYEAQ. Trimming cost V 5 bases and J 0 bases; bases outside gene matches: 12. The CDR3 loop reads CASSEDPTGAVSYEQYF. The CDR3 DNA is TGTGCCAGCAGCGAGGACCCGACAGGGGCCGTCTCCTACGAGCAGTACTTC.

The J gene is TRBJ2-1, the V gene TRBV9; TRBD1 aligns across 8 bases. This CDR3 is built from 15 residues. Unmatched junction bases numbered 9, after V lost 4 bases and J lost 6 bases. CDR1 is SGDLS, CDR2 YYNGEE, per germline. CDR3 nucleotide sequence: TGTGCCAGCAGCACTTGGACAGGGACGGGCAATGAGCAGTTCTTC. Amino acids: CASSTWTGTGNEQFF.

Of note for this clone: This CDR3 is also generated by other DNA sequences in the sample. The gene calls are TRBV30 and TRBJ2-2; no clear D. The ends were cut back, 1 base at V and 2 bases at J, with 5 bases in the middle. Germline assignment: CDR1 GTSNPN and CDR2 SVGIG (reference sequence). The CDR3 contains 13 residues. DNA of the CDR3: TGTGCCTGGAGTGGGAGCAACACCGGGGAGCTGTTTTTT. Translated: CAWSGSNTGELFF.

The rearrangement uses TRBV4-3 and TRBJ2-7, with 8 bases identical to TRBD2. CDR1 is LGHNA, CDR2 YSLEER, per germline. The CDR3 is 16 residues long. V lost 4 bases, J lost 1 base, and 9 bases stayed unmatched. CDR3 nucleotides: TGCGCCAGCAGCCCCACCTGGGCGGGAGGATCCTACGAGCAGTACTTC. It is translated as CASSPTWAGGSYEQYF.

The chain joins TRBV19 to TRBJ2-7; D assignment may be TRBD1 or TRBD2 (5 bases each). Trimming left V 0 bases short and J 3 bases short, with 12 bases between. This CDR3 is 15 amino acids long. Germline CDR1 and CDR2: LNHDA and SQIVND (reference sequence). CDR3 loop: CASSIDLRGSYEQYF. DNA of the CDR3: TGTGCCAGTAGTATAGATCTGAGGGGAAGCTACGAGCAGTACTTC.

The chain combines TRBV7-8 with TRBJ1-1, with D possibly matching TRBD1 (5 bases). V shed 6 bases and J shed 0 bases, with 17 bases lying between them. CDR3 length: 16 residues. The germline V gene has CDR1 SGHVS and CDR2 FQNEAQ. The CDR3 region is CASRGEWDYMNTEAFF. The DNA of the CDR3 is TGTGCCAGCAGGGGGGAATGGGATTACATGAACACTGAAGCTTTCTTT.

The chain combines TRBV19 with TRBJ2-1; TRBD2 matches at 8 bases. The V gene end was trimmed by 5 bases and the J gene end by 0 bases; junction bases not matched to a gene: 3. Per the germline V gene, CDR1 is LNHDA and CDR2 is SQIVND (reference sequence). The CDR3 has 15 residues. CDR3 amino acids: CASSERENSYNEQFF. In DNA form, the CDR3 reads TGTGCCAGTAGTGAGCGGGAGAACTCCTACAATGAGCAGTTCTTC.

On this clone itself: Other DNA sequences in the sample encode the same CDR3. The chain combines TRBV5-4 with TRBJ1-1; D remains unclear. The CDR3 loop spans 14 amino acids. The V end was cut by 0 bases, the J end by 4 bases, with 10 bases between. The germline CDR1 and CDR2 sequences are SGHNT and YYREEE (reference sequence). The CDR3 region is CASSLVGSGTEAFF. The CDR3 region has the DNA TGTGCCAGCAGCTTGGTAGGGAGTGGCACTGAAGCTTTCTTT.

The CDR3 nucleotides are TGTGCCAGCAGTTACTCTTCCGGGATTGGGAACGAGCAGTACTTC. Translating it yields CASSYSSGIGNEQYF. The genes are TRBV6-5 and TRBJ2-7, with D maybe TRBD2 (5 bases). The CDR3 is made up of 15 amino acids. Germline V gives CDR1 MNHEY, CDR2 SVGAGI. V gave up 0 bases and J gave up 5 bases, with 14 bases separating them.